The 3 T cell receptor beta chains below all came from one sample that was sequenced in a study of OX40 agonist ivuxolimab in advanced cancers. Profiling relied on immunoSEQ multiplex PCR, and the TCRdb table lists in-frame clones only, not all of them. The table includes about 49,000 clones, around nine tenths detected once. Material: CD4+ or CD8+ T cells sorted from blood, obtained in a trial of the OX40 agonist ivuxolimab. The receptor set was obtained from an adult with an advanced solid tumor such as melanoma, head and neck, liver or kidney cancer.

The V gene is TRBV2, the J gene TRBJ1-1; no firm D call. The V end lost 0 bases, the J end lost 5 bases, and 13 bases lay between the germline ends. The germline gives CDR1 SNHLY, CDR2 FYNNEI. This CDR3 has 15 amino acids. CDR3 DNA: TGTGCCAGCAGTGAAGCAGGGTTCCGCGGGACTGAAGCTTTCTTT. Translated, it gives CASSEAGFRGTEAFF.

V gene TRBV18 combines with J gene TRBJ2-4; tentatively, D is TRBD1 (6 bases). V lost 2 bases and J 5 bases, leaving 13 bases between the germline ends. The CDR3 has 15 amino acids. Germline CDR1 reads KGHSH; CDR2 reads LQKENI. The DNA of the CDR3 is TGTGCCAGCTCACCAGGACGGACAGTTCAAAACATTCAGTACTTC. It specifies CASSPGRTVQNIQYF.

This clone occurred once. The rearrangement links TRBV18 to TRBJ2-5, with 8 bases identical to TRBD2. Looked up from germline, CDR1 is KGHSH and CDR2 is LQKENI. The CDR3 loop spans 14 amino acids. The V gene end was trimmed by 4 bases and the J gene end by 3 bases; junction bases not matched to a gene: 4. CDR3 protein: CASSHRGGEETQYF. CDR3 nucleotide sequence: TGTGCCAGCTCACACCGGGGGGGAGAAGAGACCCAGTACTTC. Full variable domain (missing parts from reference TRBV18 and TRBJ2-5): NAGVMQNPRHLVRRRGQEARLRCSPMKGHSHVYWYRQLPEEGLKFMVYLQKENIIDESGMPKERFSAEFPKEGPSILRIQQVVRGDSAAYFCASSHRGGEETQYFGPGTRLLVL.